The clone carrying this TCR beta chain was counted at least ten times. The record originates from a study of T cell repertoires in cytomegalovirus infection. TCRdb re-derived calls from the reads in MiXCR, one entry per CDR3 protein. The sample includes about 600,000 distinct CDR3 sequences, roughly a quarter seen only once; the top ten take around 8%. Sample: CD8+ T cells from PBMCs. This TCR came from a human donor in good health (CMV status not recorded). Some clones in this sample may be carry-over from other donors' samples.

CDR3 amino acids: CAISPDRPEQFF. In nucleotides, the CDR3 is TGTGCCATCAGTCCAGACAGGCCTGAGCAGTTCTTC. The chain joins TRBV10-3 to TRBJ2-1, with D perhaps TRBD1 (6 bases). With 5 bases removed from V and 9 bases from J, the gap between germline ends came to 11 bases. The CDR3 is 12 residues long. The germline CDR1 and CDR2 sequences are ENHRY and SYGVKD.